These T cell receptor beta chains were read from a single sample in a study of early T cells in non-severe SARS-CoV-2 infection. MiXCR was run by TCRdb on the 5' RACE reads, yielding one entry per CDR3 protein. The top ten hold roughly 11% of the sample, which has fewer than 90,000 distinct CDR3 sequences, 14% to 15% seen once. Sequenced material: whole blood. These receptors all stem from an adult who was a healthcare worker with PCR-confirmed SARS-CoV-2 infection or an uninfected control (not recorded which). CDR3s include the opening cysteine and the closing phenylalanine or tryptophan. Each record gives: clone size, D gene, J gene, V gene, CDR3 DNA, CDR3 protein. D genes are given only for firm matches. The listing skips clone size in some rows; elsewhere it reads once, few, many or a size class.

clone_size: few
d_call: .
j_call: TRBJ2-1
v_call: TRBV19
cdr3_nt: TGTGCCAGTAGTGATGACCGCCCGTTCTTC
cdr3_aa: CASSDDRPFF

clone_size: many
d_call: TRBD2
j_call: TRBJ2-7
v_call: TRBV12-5
cdr3_nt: TGTGCTAGTGGTTTGGCCGCCTCGGGGGGCTCCTACGAGCAGTACTTC
cdr3_aa: CASGLAASGGSYEQYF

clone_size: few
d_call: .
j_call: TRBJ1-2
v_call: TRBV18
cdr3_nt: TGTGCCAGCTCAGAAACGGACAGCTATGGCTACACCTTC
cdr3_aa: CASSETDSYGYTF

clone_size: .
d_call: .
j_call: TRBJ2-5
v_call: TRBV29-1
cdr3_nt: TGCAGCGCGGATAGGACCCCCGGGGCCACGGCCCAGTACTTC
cdr3_aa: CSADRTPGATAQYF

clone_size: .
d_call: .
j_call: TRBJ2-6
v_call: TRBV12-3/TRBV12-4
cdr3_nt: TGTGCCAGCGTCATATTTGGGAGCGGGGCCAACGTCCTGACTTTC
cdr3_aa: CASVIFGSGANVLTF

clone_size: many
d_call: .
j_call: TRBJ1-1
v_call: TRBV7-9
cdr3_nt: TGTGCCAGCAGCCCCACCAGGGCCACTGAAGCTTTCTTT
cdr3_aa: CASSPTRATEAFF

clone_size: few
d_call: .
j_call: TRBJ2-2
v_call: TRBV7-8
cdr3_nt: TGTGCCAGCAGCCCAGGGCAGGTTTCCGGGGAGCTGTTTTTT
cdr3_aa: CASSPGQVSGELFF

clone_size: many
d_call: .
j_call: TRBJ2-1
v_call: TRBV11-3
cdr3_nt: TGTGCCAGCAGCCTCGGGGGACGGGATGAGCAGTTCTTC
cdr3_aa: CASSLGGRDEQFF

clone_size: .
d_call: .
j_call: TRBJ1-1
v_call: TRBV27
cdr3_nt: TGTGCCAGCTCCCGGGGGGAGAACACTGAAGCTTTCTTT
cdr3_aa: CASSRGENTEAFF

clone_size: .
d_call: .
j_call: TRBJ1-2
v_call: TRBV7-8
cdr3_nt: TGTGCCAGCAGCTTATGGACAGCCTCAGCTAACTATGGCTACACCTTC
cdr3_aa: CASSLWTASANYGYTF

clone_size: few
d_call: .
j_call: TRBJ1-2
v_call: TRBV28
cdr3_nt: TGTGCCAGCAGTCTAACTAGGCGAGGCTACACCTTC
cdr3_aa: CASSLTRRGYTF

clone_size: .
d_call: .
j_call: TRBJ1-1
v_call: TRBV6-2/TRBV6-3
cdr3_nt: TGTGCCAGCACCATGACTTGGGGAACTGAAGCTTTCTTT
cdr3_aa: CASTMTWGTEAFF

clone_size: few
d_call: TRBD1
j_call: TRBJ2-7
v_call: TRBV27
cdr3_nt: TGTGCCAGCAGTCTTGTGCCAGGGGGTATGCGAGGCGAGCAGTACTTC
cdr3_aa: CASSLVPGGMRGEQYF

clone_size: many
d_call: .
j_call: TRBJ1-1
v_call: TRBV12-3/TRBV12-4
cdr3_nt: TGTGCCAGCAGTACTCAAAACGGGAACACTGAAGCTTTCTTT
cdr3_aa: CASSTQNGNTEAFF

clone_size: .
d_call: .
j_call: TRBJ1-6
v_call: TRBV29-1
cdr3_nt: TGCAGCGTTCAGGACACGGGAAATTCACCCCTCCACTTT
cdr3_aa: CSVQDTGNSPLHF

clone_size: few
d_call: TRBD1
j_call: TRBJ1-2
v_call: TRBV7-2
cdr3_nt: TGTGCCAGCAGCCGGGACAGGAATGGCTACACCTTC
cdr3_aa: CASSRDRNGYTF

clone_size: few
d_call: .
j_call: TRBJ2-7
v_call: TRBV4-3
cdr3_nt: TGCGCCAGCAGCCAAGAGTACCCAGCGTACGAGCAGTACTTC
cdr3_aa: CASSQEYPAYEQYF

clone_size: .
d_call: .
j_call: TRBJ2-6
v_call: TRBV29-1
cdr3_nt: TGCAACGTTGAAGTTCTGGGGGCCAACGTCCTGACTTTC
cdr3_aa: CNVEVLGANVLTF

clone_size: .
d_call: .
j_call: TRBJ2-2
v_call: TRBV9
cdr3_nt: TGTGCCAGCAGCTCCCACTTACTATCAGCGAGGGGTCCCGGGGAGCTGTTTTTT
cdr3_aa: CASSSHLLSARGPGELFF

clone_size: .
d_call: TRBD2
j_call: TRBJ2-1
v_call: TRBV2
cdr3_nt: TGTGCCAGCCAGGGACTAGATTCCTACAATGAGCAGTTCTTC
cdr3_aa: CASQGLDSYNEQFF

clone_size: .
d_call: TRBD2
j_call: TRBJ2-5
v_call: TRBV18
cdr3_nt: TGTGCCAGCTCACCATCGACTAGCGGGGACCAAGAGACCCAGTACTTC
cdr3_aa: CASSPSTSGDQETQYF

clone_size: .
d_call: .
j_call: TRBJ1-1
v_call: TRBV11-2
cdr3_nt: TGTGCCAGCAGCTTAGTTGGGACACCGAACACTGAAGCTTTCTTT
cdr3_aa: CASSLVGTPNTEAFF

clone_size: .
d_call: TRBD1
j_call: TRBJ2-3
v_call: TRBV29-1
cdr3_nt: TGCAGCGTTGGACAGGGGGTCGGCACAGATACGCAGTATTTT
cdr3_aa: CSVGQGVGTDTQYF

clone_size: many
d_call: .
j_call: TRBJ2-1
v_call: TRBV5-6
cdr3_nt: TGTGCCAGCAGCCGGAAGGCCGGGAGCTCCTACAATGAGCAGTTCTTC
cdr3_aa: CASSRKAGSSYNEQFF

clone_size: few
d_call: .
j_call: TRBJ1-3
v_call: TRBV9
cdr3_nt: TGTGCCAGCAACGACGGCTACTCTGGAAACACCATATATTTT
cdr3_aa: CASNDGYSGNTIYF